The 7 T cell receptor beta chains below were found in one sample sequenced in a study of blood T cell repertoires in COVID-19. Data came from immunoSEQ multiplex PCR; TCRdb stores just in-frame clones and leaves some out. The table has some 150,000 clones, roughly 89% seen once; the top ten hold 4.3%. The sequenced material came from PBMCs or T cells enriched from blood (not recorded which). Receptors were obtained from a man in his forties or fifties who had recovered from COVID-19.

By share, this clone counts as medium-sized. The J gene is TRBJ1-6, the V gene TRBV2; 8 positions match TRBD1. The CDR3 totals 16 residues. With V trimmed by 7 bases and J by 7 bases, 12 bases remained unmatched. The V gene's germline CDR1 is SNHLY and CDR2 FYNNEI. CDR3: CASTRDRGVGNSPLHF. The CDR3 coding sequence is TGTGCCAGCACCAGAGACAGGGGCGTAGGGAATTCACCCCTCCACTTT.

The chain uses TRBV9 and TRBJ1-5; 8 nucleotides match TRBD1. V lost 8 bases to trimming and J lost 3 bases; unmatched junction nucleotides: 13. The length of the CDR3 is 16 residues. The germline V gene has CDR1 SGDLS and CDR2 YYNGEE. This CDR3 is CARLSSLTGANQPQHF. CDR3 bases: TGTGCCAGACTATCCTCCCTGACAGGGGCCAATCAGCCCCAGCATTTT.

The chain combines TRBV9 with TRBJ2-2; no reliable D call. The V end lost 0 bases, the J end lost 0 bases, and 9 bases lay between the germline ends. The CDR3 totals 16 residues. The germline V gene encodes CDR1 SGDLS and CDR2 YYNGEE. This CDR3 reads CASSVVQVANTGELFF. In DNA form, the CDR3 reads TGTGCCAGCAGCGTAGTCCAGGTTGCGAACACCGGGGAGCTGTTTTTT.

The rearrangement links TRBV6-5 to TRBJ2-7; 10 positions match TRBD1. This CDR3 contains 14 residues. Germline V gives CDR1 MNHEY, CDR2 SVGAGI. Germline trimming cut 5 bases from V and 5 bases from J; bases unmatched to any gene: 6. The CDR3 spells CASSPRTGGNEQYV. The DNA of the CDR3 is TGTGCCAGCAGTCCTAGGACAGGGGGGAACGAGCAGTACGTC.

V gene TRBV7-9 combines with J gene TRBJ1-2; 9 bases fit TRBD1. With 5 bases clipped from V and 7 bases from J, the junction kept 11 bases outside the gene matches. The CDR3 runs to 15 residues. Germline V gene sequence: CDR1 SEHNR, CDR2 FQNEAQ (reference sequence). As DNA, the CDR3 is TGTGCCAGCAGCACCTGGACAGGGGTTCAGGTTGGCTACACCTTC. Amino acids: CASSTWTGVQVGYTF.

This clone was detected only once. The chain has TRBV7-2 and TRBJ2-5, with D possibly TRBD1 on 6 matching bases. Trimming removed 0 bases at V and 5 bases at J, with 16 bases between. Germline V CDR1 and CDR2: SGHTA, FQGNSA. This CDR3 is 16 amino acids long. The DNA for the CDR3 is TGTGCCAGCAGCTTAGCTGCAGGCAGGGGCAGGGAGACCCAGTACTTC. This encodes CASSLAAGRGRETQYF.

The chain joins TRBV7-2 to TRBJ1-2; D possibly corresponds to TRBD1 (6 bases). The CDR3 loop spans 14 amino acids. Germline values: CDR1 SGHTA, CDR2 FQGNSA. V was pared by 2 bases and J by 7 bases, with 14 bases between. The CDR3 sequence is CASSLTGYVGGYTF. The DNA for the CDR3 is TGTGCCAGCAGCTTAACAGGGTATGTTGGTGGCTACACCTTC.